The rows below give T cell receptor beta chains drawn from one sample of a study of early T cells in non-severe SARS-CoV-2 infection. TCRdb redid the calling of the 5' RACE reads with MiXCR, one entry per CDR3 protein. The top ten hold less than 3.5% of the sample, which has over 60,000 distinct CDR3 sequences, approximately 10% seen once. The sample was whole blood, taken at baseline. The receptors were gathered from an adult who was a healthcare worker with PCR-confirmed SARS-CoV-2 infection or an uninfected control (not recorded which). The CDR3 runs from the conserved cysteine through the conserved F or W. D genes are given only for firm matches. For some rows the clone size is stated as once, few or many, or as a class when expanded; others skip it.

>TRBD2|TRBJ2-1|TRBV7-2|few
TGTGCCAGCAGCTTAGTGGCGGGGGGGCTTTTTAATGAGCAGTTCTTC
CASSLVAGGLFNEQFF
>TRBD1|TRBJ2-5|TRBV25-1|.
TGTGCCAGCAGTGACTACAGGGGCTACTATCAAGAGACCCAGTACTTC
CASSDYRGYYQETQYF
>.|TRBJ2-7|TRBV30|.
TGTGCCTGGAGTGTAGGGCTAGGGGACGAGCAGTACTTC
CAWSVGLGDEQYF
>.|TRBJ1-3|TRBV7-9|.
TGTGCCAGCAGCTTAGGACAGGGAAACACCATATATTTT
CASSLGQGNTIYF
>.|TRBJ2-3|TRBV30|many
TGTGCCTGGACCAGGGGAAGGGGCACAGATACGCAGTATTTT
CAWTRGRGTDTQYF
>TRBD1|TRBJ2-2|TRBV7-9|.
TGTGCCAGCAGCTCCTGGACAGGGAGGACCGGGGAGCTGTTTTTT
CASSSWTGRTGELFF
>.|TRBJ2-3|TRBV3-1|many
TGTGCCAGCAGCCAGCGGACCAGAGAACTAAAGGCGCAGTATTTT
CASSQRTRELKAQYF
>.|TRBJ2-7|TRBV7-8|.
TGTGCCAGCAGCTTAGATCTCACCGGGGGCCCCGGGCAGTACTTC
CASSLDLTGGPGQYF
>TRBD2|TRBJ2-7|TRBV5-1|few
TGCGCCAGCAGCTTGGAAATGAGACTAGCGACAAGAAGCTACGAGCAGTACTTC
CASSLEMRLATRSYEQYF
>.|TRBJ1-6|TRBV30|many
TGTGCCTGGAGTGTCGCCGGTTCACCCCTCCACTTT
CAWSVAGSPLHF